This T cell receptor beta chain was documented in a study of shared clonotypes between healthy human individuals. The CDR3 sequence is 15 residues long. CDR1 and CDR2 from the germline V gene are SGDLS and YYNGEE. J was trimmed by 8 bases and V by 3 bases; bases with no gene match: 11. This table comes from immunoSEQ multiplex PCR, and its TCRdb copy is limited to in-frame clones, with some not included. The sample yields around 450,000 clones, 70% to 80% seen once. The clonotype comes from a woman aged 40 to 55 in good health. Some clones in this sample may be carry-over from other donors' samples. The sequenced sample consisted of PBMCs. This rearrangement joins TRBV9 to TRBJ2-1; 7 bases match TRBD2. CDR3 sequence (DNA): TGTGCCAGCAGCGCGAACTCGGGGGGAGGCGATGAGCAGTTCTTC. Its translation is CASSANSGGGDEQFF.